The present entry profiles one TCR beta chain with its context. V was trimmed by 4 bases and J by 3 bases, leaving 19 bases between them. The CDR3 spans 16 residues. Germline loops: CDR1 SGHDN, CDR2 FVKESK. This entry comes from a study of blood T cell repertoires in COVID-19. About the research overall: Samples taken during acute and convalescent COVID-19 were collected in the United States, Italy and Spain.

Generated by immunoSEQ multiplex PCR, the TCRdb table keeps only in-frame clones and is missing some. Among a few hundred thousand clones listed, 85% to 90% were seen once. The sequence came from a woman under 40 with COVID-19, enrolled during active disease. Sequenced: peripheral blood. The genes are TRBV14 and TRBJ2-7, with a tentative D call TRBD1 (6 bases). The CDR3 loop is CASSPSDTGFSYEQYF. In DNA, the CDR3 is TGTGCCAGCAGCCCTTCAGATACAGGGTTCAGCTACGAGCAGTACTTC. The whole variable domain, filled in from reference TRBV14 and TRBJ2-7, reads EAGVTQFPSHSVIEKGQTVTLRCDPISGHDNLYWYRRVMGKEIKFLLHFVKESKQDESGMPNNRFLAERTGGTYSTLKVQPAELEDSGVYFCASSPSDTGFSYEQYFGPGTRLTVT.